This T cell receptor (beta chain) came from a study of long-term antiretroviral therapy in people with HIV. The study's findings and limits: Diversity went up after ART and still fell short of transplant donor controls.

A word on this clone: Its specificity is not known.

Inclusion required at least two post-ART and at least one pre-ART PBMC samples. At survey level, the immunoSEQ assay was run in its v3.0 version. Profiled with immunoSEQ multiplex PCR; TCRdb holds only in-frame clones, not every one. The table records some 17,000 clones, about four fifths of them present only once. CDR1 and CDR2 from the germline V gene are SEHNR and FQNEAQ (reference sequence). The CDR3 spans 15 residues. V shed 4 bases, J shed 8 bases, and the junction held 11 bases outside the gene matches. The TCR originated in a woman aged 40 to 50 with HIV. The sample consisted of unsorted PBMCs, taken approximately 3.4 years after starting antiretroviral therapy. The chain uses TRBV7-9 and TRBJ1-2, with 9 bases aligning to TRBD1. CDR3 residues: CASSSRDRASWGYTF. For the CDR3, the DNA is TGTGCCAGCAGCTCCCGGGACAGGGCTTCTTGGGGCTACACCTTC.